The T cell receptor (beta chain) under discussion was sequenced for a study of TIL therapy for anti-PD-1-resistant metastatic lung cancer. Across the study: Most patients had lung adenocarcinoma. Median tumor mutation burden was more than 1.4 mutations per megabase.

Study findings and constraints: TIL cultures after expansion showed higher clonality and lower diversity than baseline tumor (median about 6% vs 30%).

Noted time point: pre-treatment sample, taken before nivolumab and TIL therapy. Pleural nodules or supraclavicular lymph nodes made up most of the excised metastases sampled. Note on this clone: What it binds is unknown. This CDR3 is also generated by other DNA sequences in the sample.

The germline V and J ends were trimmed by 1 base and 7 bases, with 4 bases remaining between them. In germline, CDR1 is LGHDT, CDR2 YNNKEL (reference sequence). CDR3 length: 11 residues. The immunoSEQ assay was v3. Using immunoSEQ multiplex PCR, the repertoire was profiled, and TCRdb retains in-frame clones only, with some absent. In the table there are about 100,000 clones, roughly 65% of which are singletons. The V gene is TRBV3-1 (or the pseudogene TRBV3-2), the J gene TRBJ1-2; no clear D. The receptor was derived from a person between 30 and 80 years old with non-small cell lung cancer. Sequenced here: tumor tissue, sampled at baseline. This CDR3 reads CASSQGGGYTF. As DNA, the CDR3 is TGTGCCAGCAGCCAAGGGGGTGGCTACACCTTC.